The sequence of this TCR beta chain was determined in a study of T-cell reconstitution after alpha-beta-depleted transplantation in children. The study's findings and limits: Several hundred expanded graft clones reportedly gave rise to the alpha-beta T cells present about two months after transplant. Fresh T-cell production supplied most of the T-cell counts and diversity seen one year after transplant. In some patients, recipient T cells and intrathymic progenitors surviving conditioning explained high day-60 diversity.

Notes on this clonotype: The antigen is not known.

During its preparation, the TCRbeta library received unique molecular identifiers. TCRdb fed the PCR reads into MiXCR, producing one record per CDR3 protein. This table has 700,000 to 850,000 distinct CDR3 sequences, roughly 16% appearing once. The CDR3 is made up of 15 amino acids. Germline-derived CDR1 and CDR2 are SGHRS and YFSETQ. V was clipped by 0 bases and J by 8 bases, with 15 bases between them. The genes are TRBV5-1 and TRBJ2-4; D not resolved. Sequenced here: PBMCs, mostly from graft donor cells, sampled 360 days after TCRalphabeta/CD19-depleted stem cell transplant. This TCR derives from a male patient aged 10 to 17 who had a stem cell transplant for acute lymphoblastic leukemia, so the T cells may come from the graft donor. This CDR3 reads CASSLDQIRSDIQYF. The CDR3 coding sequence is TGCGCCAGCAGCTTGGATCAGATTCGTTCGGACATTCAGTACTTC.